The rows below give T cell receptor beta chains drawn from one sample of a study of T cell responses to AZD1222 COVID-19 vaccine. The repertoire was sequenced with immunoSEQ multiplex PCR; TCRdb's copy has only in-frame clones and lacks some. Found here are about 150,000 clones, 70% to 90% of them singletons; the top ten hold 5.1%. The starting material was peripheral blood, obtained on day 0 of AZD1222 vaccination. These receptors were taken from an adult in good health. Both conserved end residues are part of each CDR3. The D gene is left open where the match is weak. Clone size appears in some rows only: once, few, many, or a class for an expanded clone.

J	V	size	D	CDR3	DNA
TRBJ1-2	TRBV5-8	NA	TRBD1	CASSLTGYYGYTF	TGTGCCAGCAGCCTGACAGGGTACTATGGCTACACCTTC
TRBJ1-1	TRBV6-5	NA	NA	CASSSWDTEAFF	TGTGCCAGCAGTTCCTGGGACACTGAAGCTTTCTTT
TRBJ2-1	TRBV6-2/TRBV6-3	NA	NA	CASSRVGGIQYNEQFF	TGTGCCAGCAGTCGCGTGGGGGGCATCCAGTACAATGAGCAGTTCTTC
TRBJ2-5	TRBV7-7	NA	NA	CASSLRGAGAQETQYF	TGTGCCAGCAGCTTAAGGGGGGCAGGGGCTCAAGAGACCCAGTACTTC
TRBJ2-1	TRBV11-3	NA	TRBD2	CASSFGRGSYNEQFF	TGTGCCAGCAGCTTTGGGAGGGGCTCCTACAATGAGCAGTTCTTC
TRBJ2-1	TRBV7-3	NA	NA	CASSKGDINEQFF	TGTGCCAGCAGCAAAGGGGATATCAATGAGCAGTTCTTC
TRBJ2-7	TRBV4-3	NA	NA	CASSAGASSYEQYF	TGCGCCAGCTCAGCAGGGGCCAGCTCCTACGAGCAGTACTTC
TRBJ1-5	TRBV28	NA	NA	CASSGTFRGNQPQHF	TGTGCCAGCAGCGGGACCTTCAGGGGCAATCAGCCCCAGCATTTT
TRBJ2-2	TRBV6-6	NA	NA	CASSYSAPGELFF	TGTGCCAGCAGTTACTCGGCCCCCGGGGAGCTGTTTTTT
TRBJ2-5	TRBV6-6	NA	NA	CASSTGETQYF	TGTGCCAGCAGCACAGGGGAGACCCAGTACTTC
TRBJ1-3	TRBV28	NA	NA	CASSTRASGRNTIYF	TGTGCCAGCAGCACCAGGGCGTCTGGGAGAAACACCATATATTTT
TRBJ2-4	TRBV6-2/TRBV6-3	NA	TRBD2	CASSRLAGSIQYF	TGTGCCAGCAGCAGACTAGCGGGTAGCATTCAGTACTTC
TRBJ2-2	TRBV1	NA	NA	CTSSQEERANGELFF	TGCACCAGCAGCCAAGAAGAGCGAGCGAACGGGGAGCTGTTTTTT
TRBJ1-2	TRBV12-3/TRBV12-4	NA	NA	CASSLRRNGYTF	TGTGCCAGCAGTCTCAGAAGGAATGGCTACACCTTC
TRBJ2-1	TRBV7-3	NA	NA	CASSFDREQFF	TGTGCCAGCAGCTTTGACAGGGAGCAGTTCTTC
TRBJ2-7	TRBV7-2	once	NA	CASSLVGVGAPAEQYF	TGTGCCAGCAGCTTAGTGGGCGTAGGTGCCCCGGCGGAGCAGTACTTC